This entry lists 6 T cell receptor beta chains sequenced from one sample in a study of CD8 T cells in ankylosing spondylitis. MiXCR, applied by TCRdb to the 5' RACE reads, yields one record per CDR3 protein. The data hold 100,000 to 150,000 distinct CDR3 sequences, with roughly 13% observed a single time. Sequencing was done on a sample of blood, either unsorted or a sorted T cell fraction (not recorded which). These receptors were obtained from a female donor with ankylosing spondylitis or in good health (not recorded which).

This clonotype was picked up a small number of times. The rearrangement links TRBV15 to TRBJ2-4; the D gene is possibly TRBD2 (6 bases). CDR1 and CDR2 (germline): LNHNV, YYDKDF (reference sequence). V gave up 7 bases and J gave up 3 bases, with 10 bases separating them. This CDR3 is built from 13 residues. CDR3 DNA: TGTGCCACCACCATGGGGGGCAAAAACATTCAGTACTTC. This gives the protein CATTMGGKNIQYF.

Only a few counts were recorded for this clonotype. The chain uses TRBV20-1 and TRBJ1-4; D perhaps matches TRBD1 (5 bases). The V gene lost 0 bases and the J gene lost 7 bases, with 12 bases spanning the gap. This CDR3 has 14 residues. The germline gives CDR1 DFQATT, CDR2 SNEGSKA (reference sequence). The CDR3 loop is CSARDRGVGEKLFF. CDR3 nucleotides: TGCAGTGCTAGAGATCGGGGGGTTGGTGAAAAACTGTTTTTT.

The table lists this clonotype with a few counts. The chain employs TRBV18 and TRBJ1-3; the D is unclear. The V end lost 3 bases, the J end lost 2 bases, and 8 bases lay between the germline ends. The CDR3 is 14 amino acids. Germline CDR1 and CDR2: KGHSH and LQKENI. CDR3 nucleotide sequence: TGTGCCAGCTCACCTGAGGCCGCTGGAAACACCATATATTTT. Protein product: CASSPEAAGNTIYF.

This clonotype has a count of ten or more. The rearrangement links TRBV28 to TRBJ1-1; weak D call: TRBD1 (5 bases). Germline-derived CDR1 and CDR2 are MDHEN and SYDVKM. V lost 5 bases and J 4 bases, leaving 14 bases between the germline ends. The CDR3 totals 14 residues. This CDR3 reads CASSPRGLGTEAFF. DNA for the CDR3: TGTGCCAGCAGTCCGAGGGGCTTGGGCACTGAAGCTTTCTTT. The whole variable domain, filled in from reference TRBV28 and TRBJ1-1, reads DVKVTQSSRYLVKRTGEKVFLECVQDMDHENMFWYRQDPGLGLRLIYFSYDVKMKEKGDIPEGYSVSREKKERFSLILESASTNQTSMYLCASSPRGLGTEAFFGQGTRLTVV.

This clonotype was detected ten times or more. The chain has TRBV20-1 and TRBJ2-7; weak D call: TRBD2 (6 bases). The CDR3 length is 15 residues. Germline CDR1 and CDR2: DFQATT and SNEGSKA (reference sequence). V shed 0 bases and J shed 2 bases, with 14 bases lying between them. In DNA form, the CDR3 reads TGCAGTGCTAGAGATCCCGCGGGAAGTACCTACGAGCAGTACTTC. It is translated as CSARDPAGSTYEQYF.

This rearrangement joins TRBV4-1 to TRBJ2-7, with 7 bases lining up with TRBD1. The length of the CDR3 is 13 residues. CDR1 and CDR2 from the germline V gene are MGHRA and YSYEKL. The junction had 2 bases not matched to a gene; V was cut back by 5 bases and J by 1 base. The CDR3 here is CASSWGQSYEQYF. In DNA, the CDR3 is TGCGCCAGCAGCTGGGGACAGTCCTACGAGCAGTACTTC.